Below are 2 T cell receptor beta chains sequenced from a single sample in a study of control samples from healthy donors and cancer patients. The assay was immunoSEQ multiplex PCR, and TCRdb's table has in-frame clones only and misses some. The sample contains tens of thousands of clones, about 85% of which appear only once. Material for sequencing was PBMCs. These receptors were taken from a woman aged 40 to 49 with lung cancer.

This chain connects TRBV7-3 to TRBJ2-1; D not resolved. Germline V lookup: CDR1 SGHTA, CDR2 FQGTGA. The V and J ends lost 4 bases and 2 bases respectively, with 6 bases between them. CDR3 length equals 13 residues. This CDR3 reads CASSSAPYNEQFF. DNA for the CDR3: TGTGCCAGCAGCTCCGCGCCCTACAATGAGCAGTTCTTC.

The rearrangement uses TRBV5-4 and TRBJ1-1; 8 bases match TRBD1. The CDR3 sequence is 14 residues long. J was trimmed by 5 bases and V by 0 bases; bases with no gene match: 3. Looked up from germline, CDR1 is SGHNT and CDR2 is YYREEE (reference sequence). CDR3 coding DNA: TGTGCCAGCAGCTTGGCCAGGGGGCAGACTGAAGCTTTCTTT. This sequence encodes CASSLARGQTEAFF.